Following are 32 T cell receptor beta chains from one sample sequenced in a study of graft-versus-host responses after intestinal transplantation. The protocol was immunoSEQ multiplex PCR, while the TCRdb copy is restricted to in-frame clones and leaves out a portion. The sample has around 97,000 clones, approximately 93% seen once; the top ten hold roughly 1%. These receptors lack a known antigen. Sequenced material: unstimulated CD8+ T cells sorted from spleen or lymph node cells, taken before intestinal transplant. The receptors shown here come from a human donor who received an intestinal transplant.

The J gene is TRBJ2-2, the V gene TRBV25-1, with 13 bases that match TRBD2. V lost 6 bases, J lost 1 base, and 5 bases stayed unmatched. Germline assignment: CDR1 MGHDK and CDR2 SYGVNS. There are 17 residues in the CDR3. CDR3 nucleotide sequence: TGTGCCAGCAGCGGACTAGCGGGGGTCCTGAACACCGGGGAGCTGTTTTTT. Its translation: CASSGLAGVLNTGELFF. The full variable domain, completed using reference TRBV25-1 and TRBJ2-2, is EADIYQTPRYLVIGTGKKITLECSQTMGHDKMYWYQQDPGMELHLIHYSYGVNSTEKGDLSSESTVSRIRTEHFPLTLESARPSHTSQYLCASSGLAGVLNTGELFFGEGSRLTVL.

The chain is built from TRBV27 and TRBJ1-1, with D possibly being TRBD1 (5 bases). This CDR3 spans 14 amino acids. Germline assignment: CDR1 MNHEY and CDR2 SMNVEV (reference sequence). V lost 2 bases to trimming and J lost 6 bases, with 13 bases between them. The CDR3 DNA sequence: TGTGCCAGCAGTTTAAGGGGCCCGGTGGCTGAAGCTTTCTTT. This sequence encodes CASSLRGPVAEAFF.

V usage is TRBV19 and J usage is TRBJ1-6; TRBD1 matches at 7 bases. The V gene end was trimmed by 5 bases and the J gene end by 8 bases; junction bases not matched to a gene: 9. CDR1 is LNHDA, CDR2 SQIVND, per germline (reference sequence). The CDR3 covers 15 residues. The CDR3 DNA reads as TGTGCCAGTAGTTCAGACGCAGGGGGTTATTCACCCCTCCACTTT. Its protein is CASSSDAGGYSPLHF.

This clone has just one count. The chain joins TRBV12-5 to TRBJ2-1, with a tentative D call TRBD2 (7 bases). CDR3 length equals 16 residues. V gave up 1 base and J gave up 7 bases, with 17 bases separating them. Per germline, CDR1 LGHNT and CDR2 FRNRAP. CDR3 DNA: TGTGCTAGTGGTTTGGGAGGCGGGGGCCCCAAGAATGAGCAGTTCTTC. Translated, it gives CASGLGGGGPKNEQFF.

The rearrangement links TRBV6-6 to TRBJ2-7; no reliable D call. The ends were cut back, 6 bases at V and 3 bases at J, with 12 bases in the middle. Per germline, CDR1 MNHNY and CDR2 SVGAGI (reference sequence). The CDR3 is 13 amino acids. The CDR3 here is CASRRALNYEQYF. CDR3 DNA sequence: TGTGCCAGCAGAAGGGCTCTAAACTACGAGCAGTACTTC.

The CDR3 coding sequence is TGTGCCAGCAGCCCCGGGGACAGCGGGACTGAAGCTTTCTTT. Amino acid sequence: CASSPGDSGTEAFF. The chain joins TRBV9 to TRBJ1-1; TRBD1 agrees at 7 bases. The junction had 8 bases not matched to a gene; V was cut back by 4 bases and J by 5 bases. In germline, CDR1 is SGDLS, CDR2 YYNGEE. The CDR3 length is 14 residues.

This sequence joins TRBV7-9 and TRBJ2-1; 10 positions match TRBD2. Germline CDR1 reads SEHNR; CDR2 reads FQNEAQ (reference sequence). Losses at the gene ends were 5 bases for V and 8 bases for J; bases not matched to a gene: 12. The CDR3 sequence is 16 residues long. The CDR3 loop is CASSALQRGGSDEQFF. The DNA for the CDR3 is TGTGCCAGCAGCGCCCTCCAGCGGGGGGGCAGCGATGAGCAGTTCTTC.

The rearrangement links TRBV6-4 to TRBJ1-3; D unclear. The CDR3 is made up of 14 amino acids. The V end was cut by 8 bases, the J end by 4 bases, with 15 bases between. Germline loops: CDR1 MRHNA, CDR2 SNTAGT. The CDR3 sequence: CASPWELKGNTIYF. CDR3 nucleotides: TGTGCCAGCCCCTGGGAGTTAAAGGGAAACACCATATATTTT.

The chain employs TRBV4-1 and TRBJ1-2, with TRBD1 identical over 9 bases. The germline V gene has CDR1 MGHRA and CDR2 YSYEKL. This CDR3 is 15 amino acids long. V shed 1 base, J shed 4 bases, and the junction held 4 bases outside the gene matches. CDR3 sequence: CASSQGQGEVYGYTF. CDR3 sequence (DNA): TGCGCCAGCAGCCAAGGACAGGGGGAAGTCTATGGCTACACCTTC.

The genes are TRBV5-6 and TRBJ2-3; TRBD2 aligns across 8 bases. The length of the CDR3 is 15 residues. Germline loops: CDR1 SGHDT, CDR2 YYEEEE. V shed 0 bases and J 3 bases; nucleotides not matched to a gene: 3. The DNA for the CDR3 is TGTGCCAGCAGCTTGGTACCTAGCGGGACAGATACGCAGTATTTT. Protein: CASSLVPSGTDTQYF.

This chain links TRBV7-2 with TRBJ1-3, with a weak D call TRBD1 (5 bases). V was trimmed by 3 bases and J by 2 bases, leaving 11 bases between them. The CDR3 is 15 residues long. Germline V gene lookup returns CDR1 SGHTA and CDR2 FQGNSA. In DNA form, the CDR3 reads TGTGCCAGCAGCTTCGTTTTGGGGGCTGGAAACACCATATATTTT. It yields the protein CASSFVLGAGNTIYF.

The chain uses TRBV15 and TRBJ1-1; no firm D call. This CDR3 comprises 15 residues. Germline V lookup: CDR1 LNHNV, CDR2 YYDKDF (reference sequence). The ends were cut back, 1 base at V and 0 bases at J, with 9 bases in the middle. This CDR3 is CATSRGRQLNTEAFF. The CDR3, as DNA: TGTGCCACCAGCAGAGGACGGCAACTGAACACTGAAGCTTTCTTT.

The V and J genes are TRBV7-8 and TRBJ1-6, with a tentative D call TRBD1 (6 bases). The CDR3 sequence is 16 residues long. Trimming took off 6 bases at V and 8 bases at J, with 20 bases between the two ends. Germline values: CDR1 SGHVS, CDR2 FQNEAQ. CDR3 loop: CASSGPHRAQDSPLHF. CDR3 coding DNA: TGTGCCAGCAGTGGCCCACACAGGGCACAGGATTCACCCCTCCACTTT.

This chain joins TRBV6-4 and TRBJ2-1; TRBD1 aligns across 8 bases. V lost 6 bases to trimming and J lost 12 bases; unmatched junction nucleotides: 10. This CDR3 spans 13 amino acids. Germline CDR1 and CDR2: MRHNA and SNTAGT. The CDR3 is CASSDGQGRMQFF. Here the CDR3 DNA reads TGTGCCAGCAGCGACGGACAGGGTAGAATGCAGTTCTTC.

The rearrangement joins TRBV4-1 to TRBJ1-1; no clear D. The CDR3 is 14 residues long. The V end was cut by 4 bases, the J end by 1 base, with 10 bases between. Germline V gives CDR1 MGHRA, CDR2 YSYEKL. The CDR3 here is CASSPNIGNTEAFF. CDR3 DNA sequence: TGCGCCAGCAGCCCGAATATAGGGAACACTGAAGCTTTCTTT.

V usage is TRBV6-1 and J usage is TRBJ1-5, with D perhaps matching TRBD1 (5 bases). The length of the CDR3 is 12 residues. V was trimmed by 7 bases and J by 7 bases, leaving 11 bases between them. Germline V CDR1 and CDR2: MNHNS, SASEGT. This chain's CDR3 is CASMGGGQPQHF. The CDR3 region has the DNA TGTGCCAGCATGGGGGGTGGGCAGCCCCAGCATTTT.

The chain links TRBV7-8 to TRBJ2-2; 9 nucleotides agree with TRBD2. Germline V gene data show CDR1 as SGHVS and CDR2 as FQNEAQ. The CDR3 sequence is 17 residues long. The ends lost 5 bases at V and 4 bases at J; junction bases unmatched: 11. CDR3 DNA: TGTGCCAGCAGCGCAGGGGCGGGGGGGCTCGGCACCGGGGAGCTGTTTTTT. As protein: CASSAGAGGLGTGELFF.

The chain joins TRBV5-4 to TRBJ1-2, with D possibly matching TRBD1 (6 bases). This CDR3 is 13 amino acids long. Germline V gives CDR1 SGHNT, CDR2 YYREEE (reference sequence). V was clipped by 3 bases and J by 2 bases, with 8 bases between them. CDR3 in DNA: TGTGCCAGCAGCTCAGGACAGAACTATGGCTACACCTTC. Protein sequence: CASSSGQNYGYTF.

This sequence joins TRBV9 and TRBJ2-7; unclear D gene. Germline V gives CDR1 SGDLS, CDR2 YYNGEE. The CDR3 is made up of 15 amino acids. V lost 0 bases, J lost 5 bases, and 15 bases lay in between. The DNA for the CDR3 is TGTGCCAGCAGCGTAGGGCAGGATCCTCGGAACGAGCAGTACTTC. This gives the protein CASSVGQDPRNEQYF.

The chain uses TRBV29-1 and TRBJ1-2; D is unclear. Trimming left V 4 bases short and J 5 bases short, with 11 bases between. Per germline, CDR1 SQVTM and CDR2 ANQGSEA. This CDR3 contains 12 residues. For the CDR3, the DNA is TGCAGCGTTGTCAGCAGCGGTTATGGCTACACCTTC. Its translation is CSVVSSGYGYTF.

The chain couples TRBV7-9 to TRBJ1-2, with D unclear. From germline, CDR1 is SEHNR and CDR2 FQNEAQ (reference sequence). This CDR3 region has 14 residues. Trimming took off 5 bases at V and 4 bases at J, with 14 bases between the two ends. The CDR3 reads CASSPPRLSYGYTF. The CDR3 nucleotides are TGTGCCAGCAGCCCCCCCCGATTGTCCTATGGCTACACCTTC.

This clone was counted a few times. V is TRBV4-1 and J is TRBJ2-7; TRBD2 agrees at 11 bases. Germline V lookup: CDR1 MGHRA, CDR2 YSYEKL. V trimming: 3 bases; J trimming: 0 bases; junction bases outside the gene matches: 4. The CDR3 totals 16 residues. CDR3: CASSHPTSGDSYEQYF. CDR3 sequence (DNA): TGCGCCAGCAGCCACCCGACTAGCGGGGACTCCTACGAGCAGTACTTC.

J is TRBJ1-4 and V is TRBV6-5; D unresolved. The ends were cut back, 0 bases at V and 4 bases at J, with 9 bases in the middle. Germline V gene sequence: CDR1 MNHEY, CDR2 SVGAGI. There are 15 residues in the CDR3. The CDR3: CASSYSPGFNEKLFF. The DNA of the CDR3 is TGTGCCAGCAGTTACTCGCCGGGGTTTAATGAAAAACTGTTTTTT.

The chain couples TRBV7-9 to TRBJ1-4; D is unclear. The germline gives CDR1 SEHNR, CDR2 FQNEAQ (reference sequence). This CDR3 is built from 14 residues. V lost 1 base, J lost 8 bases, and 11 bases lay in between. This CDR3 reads CASSLVGPGEKLFF. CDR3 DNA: TGTGCCAGCAGCTTAGTCGGGCCTGGGGAAAAACTGTTTTTT.

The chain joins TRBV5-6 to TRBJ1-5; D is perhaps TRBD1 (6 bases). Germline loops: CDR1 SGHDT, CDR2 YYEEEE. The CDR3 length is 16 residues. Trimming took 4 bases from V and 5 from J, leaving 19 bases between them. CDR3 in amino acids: CASSAAGTQDDQPQHF. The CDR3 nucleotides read TGTGCCAGCAGCGCGGCCGGGACACAGGACGATCAGCCCCAGCATTTT.

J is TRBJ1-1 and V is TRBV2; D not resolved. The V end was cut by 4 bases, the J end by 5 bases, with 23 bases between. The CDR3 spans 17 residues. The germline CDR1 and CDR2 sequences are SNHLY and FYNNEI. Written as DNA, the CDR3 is TGTGCCAGCAGTGTAATGAAGGGAGGAGTCACGGGTACTGAAGCTTTCTTT. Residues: CASSVMKGGVTGTEAFF.

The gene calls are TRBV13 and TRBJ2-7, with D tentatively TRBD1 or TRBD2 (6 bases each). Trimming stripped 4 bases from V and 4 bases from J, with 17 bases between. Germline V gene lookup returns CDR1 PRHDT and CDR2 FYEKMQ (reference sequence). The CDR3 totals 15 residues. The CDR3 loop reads CASSWGAPPGYEQYF. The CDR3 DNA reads TGTGCCAGCAGCTGGGGGGCGCCCCCGGGGTACGAGCAGTACTTC.

CDR3 in DNA: TGTGCCATCAGTGAAATTACAGATACGCAGTATTTT. Translating it yields CAISEITDTQYF. This chain uses TRBV10-3 with TRBJ2-3; D not certain. Looked up from germline, CDR1 is ENHRY and CDR2 is SYGVKD. The CDR3 is made up of 12 amino acids. The V end was cut by 3 bases, the J end by 3 bases, with 4 bases between.

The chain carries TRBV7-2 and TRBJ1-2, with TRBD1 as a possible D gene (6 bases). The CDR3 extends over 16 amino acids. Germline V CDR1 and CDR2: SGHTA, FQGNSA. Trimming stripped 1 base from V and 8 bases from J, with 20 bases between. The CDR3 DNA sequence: TGTGCCAGCAGCTTAGTGGGGGCAGGGAGTATGGCCGGCTACACCTTC. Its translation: CASSLVGAGSMAGYTF.

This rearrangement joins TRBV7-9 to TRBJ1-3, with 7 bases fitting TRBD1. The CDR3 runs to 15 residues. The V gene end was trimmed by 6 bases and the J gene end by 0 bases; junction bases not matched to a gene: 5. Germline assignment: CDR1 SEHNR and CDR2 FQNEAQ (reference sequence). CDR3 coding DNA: TGTGCCAGCAGGCCGGACAGGAGCTCTGGAAACACCATATATTTT. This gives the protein CASRPDRSSGNTIYF. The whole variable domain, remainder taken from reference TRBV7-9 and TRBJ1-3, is DTGVSQNPRHKITKRGQNVTFRCDPISEHNRLYWYRQTLGQGPEFLTYFQNEAQLEKSRLLSDRFSAERPKGSFSTLEIQRTEQGDSAMYLCASRPDRSSGNTIYFGEGSWLTVV.

The DNA for the CDR3 is TGCGCCAGCAGCCCCGGGCGAGGGGGGGGCGTCGGGGAGCTGTTTTTT. It encodes CASSPGRGGGVGELFF. V gene TRBV4-1 combines with J gene TRBJ2-2; D perhaps matches TRBD2 (7 bases). V gave up 4 bases and J gave up 7 bases, with 19 bases separating them. CDR1 MGHRA and CDR2 YSYEKL come from the germline V gene. This CDR3 spans 16 amino acids.

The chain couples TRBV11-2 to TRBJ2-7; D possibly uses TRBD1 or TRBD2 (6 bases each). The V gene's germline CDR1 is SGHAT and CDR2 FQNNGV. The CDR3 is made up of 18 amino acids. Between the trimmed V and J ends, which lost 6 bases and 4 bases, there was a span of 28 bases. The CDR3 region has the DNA TGTGCCAGCAGGGGGGAGGCCAATAACAGGGCCAACCTTTACGAGCAGTACTTC. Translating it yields CASRGEANNRANLYEQYF.